Below, 13 T cell receptor beta chains from the same sample are listed, as sequenced in a study of CD8+ T cells in alopecia areata. Following extraction, RNA underwent reverse transcription to cDNA, which served as the sequencing template. Measured with immunoSEQ multiplex PCR; TCRdb has only the in-frame clones, and not every one. Here the sample spans 110,000 or so clones, more than 30% being singletons. The sample was CD4+ T cells sorted from blood. The receptors here all came from a human donor with alopecia areata.

This chain connects TRBV30 to TRBJ2-4, with 9 bases lining up with TRBD1. The CDR3 runs to 13 residues. J lost 7 bases, V lost 4 bases, and 5 bases had no gene match. Germline V gene sequence: CDR1 GTSNPN, CDR2 SVGIG (reference sequence). CDR3 DNA sequence: TGTGCCTGGACCACACAGGGGGCGAACATTCAGTACTTC. Its translation: CAWTTQGANIQYF.

The sample holds a few counts of this clone. J is TRBJ2-6 and V is TRBV5-1, with TRBD1 matching over 11 bases. CDR1 SGHRS and CDR2 YFSETQ come from the germline V gene. The CDR3 extends over 19 amino acids. V trimming: 2 bases; J trimming: 1 base; junction bases outside the gene matches: 8. CDR3 in amino acids: CASSFSRDRGTSGANVLTF. In DNA form, the CDR3 reads TGCGCCAGCAGCTTTTCCCGGGACAGGGGGACGTCTGGGGCCAACGTCCTGACTTTC.

In its sample, this clone was seen a few times. In nucleotides, the CDR3 is TGCGCCAGCAGCTTGTCGGGTTATCAGCCCCAGCATTTT. Its protein product is CASSLSGYQPQHF. This chain connects TRBV5-1 to TRBJ1-5; D is uncertain. There are 13 residues in the CDR3. The V gene's germline CDR1 is SGHRS and CDR2 YFSETQ. The V and J ends lost 1 base and 5 bases respectively, with 7 bases between them.

The table lists this clone with a few counts. V is TRBV2 and J is TRBJ2-1, with D maybe TRBD1 (5 bases). CDR3 length: 15 amino acids. Trimming removed 5 bases from V and 6 bases from J, with 17 bases in between. Germline V gives CDR1 SNHLY, CDR2 FYNNEI. The CDR3 nucleotides read TGTGCCAGCAGTAATAACGGCATTAGGGGCAATGAGCAGTTCTTC. Amino acids: CASSNNGIRGNEQFF.

This clone has more than one count but fewer than ten. The chain links TRBV23-1 to TRBJ1-2, with 11 bases matching TRBD1. TRBV23-1 qualifies as an ORF whose function is uncertain. CDR3 size: 14 residues. With 6 bases clipped from V and 3 bases from J, the junction kept 3 bases outside the gene matches. DNA for the CDR3: TGCGCCAGCAGACGGACAGGGGGCTACTATGGCTACACCTTC. Amino acid sequence: CASRRTGGYYGYTF.

V usage is TRBV5-1 and J usage is TRBJ2-2; D not resolved. Germline CDR1 is SGHRS and CDR2 is YFSETQ. V was shortened by 7 bases and J by 0 bases, with 13 bases between the two germline ends. The CDR3 extends over 15 amino acids. The CDR3 is CASAPTLANTGELFF. The CDR3 DNA reads as TGCGCCAGCGCCCCGACACTTGCGAACACCGGGGAGCTGTTTTTT.

The chain is built from TRBV27 and TRBJ2-1; 9 bases line up with TRBD1. This CDR3 has 15 amino acids. Looked up from germline, CDR1 is MNHEY and CDR2 is SMNVEV (reference sequence). J gave up 7 bases and V 5 bases, and 9 bases lay outside the gene matches. Here the CDR3 DNA reads TGTGCCAGCAGTCGTACCGGGACAGGGTATAATGAGCAGTTCTTC. Translation gives CASSRTGTGYNEQFF.

This rearrangement joins TRBV30 to TRBJ1-2; unclear D gene. The CDR3 runs to 13 residues. V shed 0 bases and J shed 3 bases, with 8 bases lying between them. Germline CDR1 GTSNPN, CDR2 SVGIG (reference sequence). DNA for the CDR3: TGTGCCTGGAGTGTCCAGCGTTACTATGGCTACACCTTC. Its translation: CAWSVQRYYGYTF. The variable domain in full, completed from reference TRBV30 and TRBJ1-2, reads SQTIHQWPATLVQPVGSPLSLECTVEGTSNPNLYWYRQAAGRGLQLLFYSVGIGQISSEVPQNLSASRPQDRQFILSSKKLLLSDSGFYLCAWSVQRYYGYTFGSGTRLTVV.

Only a few counts were recorded for this clone. The rearrangement links TRBV7-9 to TRBJ2-4; a weak D match, TRBD2 (6 bases). Germline CDR1 is SEHNR and CDR2 is FQNEAQ (reference sequence). CDR3 length: 13 residues. V gave up 1 base and J gave up 14 bases, with 15 bases separating them. CDR3 residues: CASSLVSAGYEYF. CDR3 bases: TGTGCCAGCAGCTTAGTGTCAGCGGGTTACGAGTACTTC.

The chain joins TRBV20-1 to TRBJ2-3; D remains ambiguous. V gave up 7 bases and J gave up 4 bases, with 9 bases separating them. Germline-derived CDR1 and CDR2 are DFQATT and SNEGSKA (reference sequence). This CDR3 contains 11 residues. The CDR3 nucleotides are TGCAGTGTCCGTCGTTCAGATACGCAGTATTTT. The encoded protein is CSVRRSDTQYF.

This clone was found a few times. The rearrangement uses TRBV29-1 and TRBJ1-2; 8 bases are a match to TRBD1. Germline V gene sequence: CDR1 SQVTM, CDR2 ANQGSEA. The CDR3 has 11 residues. Unmatched junction bases numbered 1, after V lost 5 bases and J lost 5 bases. The CDR3 loop reads CSVWTGYGYTF. CDR3 bases: TGCAGCGTTTGGACAGGGTATGGCTACACCTTC.

This clone was seen only a few times. The chain has TRBV6-1 and TRBJ2-1, with TRBD1 matching 7 bases. The length of the CDR3 is 14 residues. The germline V gene has CDR1 MNHNS and CDR2 SASEGT. V gave up 10 bases and J gave up 7 bases; unmatched junction bases: 13. In DNA form, the CDR3 reads TGTGCCACCCTAGCCTTGACAGGGTCGAATGAGCAGTTCTTC. This sequence encodes CATLALTGSNEQFF.

This chain uses TRBV14 with TRBJ2-7; D is perhaps TRBD1 (5 bases). The V end was cut by 2 bases, the J end by 6 bases, with 14 bases between. Germline-derived CDR1 and CDR2 are SGHDN and FVKESK. This CDR3 is 14 amino acids long. The CDR3 region is CASSQWAGIGEQYF. The CDR3, as DNA: TGTGCCAGCAGCCAATGGGCAGGGATAGGCGAGCAGTACTTC.